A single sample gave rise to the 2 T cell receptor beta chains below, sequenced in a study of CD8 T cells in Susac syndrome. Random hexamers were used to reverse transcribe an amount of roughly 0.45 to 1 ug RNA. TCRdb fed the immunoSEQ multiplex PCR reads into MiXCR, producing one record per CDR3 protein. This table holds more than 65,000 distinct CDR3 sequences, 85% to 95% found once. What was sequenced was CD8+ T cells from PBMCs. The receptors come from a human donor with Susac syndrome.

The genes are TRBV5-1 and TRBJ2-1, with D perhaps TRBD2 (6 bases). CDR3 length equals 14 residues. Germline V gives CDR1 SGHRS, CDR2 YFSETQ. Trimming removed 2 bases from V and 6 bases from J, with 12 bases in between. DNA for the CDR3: TGCGCCAGCAGCTTAGGGGACTTCCCCAATGAGCAGTTCTTC. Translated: CASSLGDFPNEQFF.

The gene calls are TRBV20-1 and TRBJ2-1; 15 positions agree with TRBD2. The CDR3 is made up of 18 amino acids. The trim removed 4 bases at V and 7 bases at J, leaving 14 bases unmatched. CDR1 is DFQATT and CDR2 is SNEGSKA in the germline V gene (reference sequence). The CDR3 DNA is TGCAGTGCTACCGCGGGACTAGCGGGAGGATATTCGGGTAATGAGCAGTTCTTC. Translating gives CSATAGLAGGYSGNEQFF.